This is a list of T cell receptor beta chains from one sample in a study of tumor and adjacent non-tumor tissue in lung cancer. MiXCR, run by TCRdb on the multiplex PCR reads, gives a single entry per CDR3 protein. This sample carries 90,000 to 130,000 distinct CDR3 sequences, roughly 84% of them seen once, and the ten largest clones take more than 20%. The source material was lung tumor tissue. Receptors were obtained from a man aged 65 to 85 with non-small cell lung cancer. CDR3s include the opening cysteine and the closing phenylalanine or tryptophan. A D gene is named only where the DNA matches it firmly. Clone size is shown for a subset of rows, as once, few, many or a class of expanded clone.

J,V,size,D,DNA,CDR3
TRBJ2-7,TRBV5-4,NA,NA,TGTGTCAGCAGCACGGAAAGGGGGTACTCCTACGAACAGTATTTC,CVSSTERGYSYEQYF
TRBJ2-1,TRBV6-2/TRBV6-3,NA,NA,TGTGTCAGCAGTTACCTTCGGGGGCGGCTACATGAGCGGTTCTTC,CVSSYLRGRLHERFF
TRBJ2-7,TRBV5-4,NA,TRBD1,TGTGCCACTTCGCGGGACAGGTACTACGAAGAGTACTTC,CATSRDRYYEEYF
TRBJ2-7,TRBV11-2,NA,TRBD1,TGTACCAGCAGCCCCGTGACAGGGCCCTCCTACGAGCACTACTTC,CTSSPVTGPSYEHYF
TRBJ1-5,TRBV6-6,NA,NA,TGTGCCGGCAGCACCCGGATATATAGCAATCAGCCCCAGCATTTT,CAGSTRIYSNQPQHF
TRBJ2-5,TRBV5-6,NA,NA,TGTGCCAGCAGCCGGGACTTCAGGGGTGAGGCCCAGTACTTC,CASSRDFRGEAQYF
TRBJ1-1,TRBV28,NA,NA,TGCGCCAGCAGTCTCCATCCAGGGATTGGCACTGAAGCTTTCTTT,CASSLHPGIGTEAFF
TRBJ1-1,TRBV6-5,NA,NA,TGTGCCAGCAGTACAGGAGGCTTGGGCACTGATGCTTTCTTT,CASSTGGLGTDAFF
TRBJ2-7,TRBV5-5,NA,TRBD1,TGTGCCAGGAGCCATCCCGGGACAGGGCGTAAAGAGCAGTGCTTC,CARSHPGTGRKEQCF
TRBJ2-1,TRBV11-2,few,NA,TGTGCCAGCCTCGGGGCAGTAAGCACCTACAATGAGCAGTTCTTC,CASLGAVSTYNEQFF
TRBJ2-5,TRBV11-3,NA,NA,TGTGCCTGCAACCCCACCGTGGTATTATCGAGTGAGACCCAGTACTTC,CACNPTVVLSSETQYF
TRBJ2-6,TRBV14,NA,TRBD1,TGTGCCAGCAGCCCTACCTTGACAGGGGCCTACTATGGGGCCAACGTCCTGACTTTC,CASSPTLTGAYYGANVLTF
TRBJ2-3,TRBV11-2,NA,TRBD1,TGCGCCAGCAGCTCACAGGGGTTCTCAAATACGCAATATTTT,CASSSQGFSNTQYF
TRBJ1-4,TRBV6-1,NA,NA,TGTGCCAGCAGTGTTTCGACAGGTGCTAATAAAAAACTGTTTTTT,CASSVSTGANKKLFF
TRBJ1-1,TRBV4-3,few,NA,TGCGCCAGCAGCCAAACATCAGTAGGTAGGGGCACTGAGGCTTTCTTT,CASSQTSVGRGTEAFF
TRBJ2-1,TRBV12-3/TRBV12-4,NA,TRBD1,TGTACCAGCAGTCCACAGGGGTTAAGGTACGATGTGCAGTTCTTC,CTSSPQGLRYDVQFF
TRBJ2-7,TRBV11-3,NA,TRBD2,TGTGCCAGCAGCCGAGGACTAGCGGGGTTCTACGAGCAATACTTC,CASSRGLAGFYEQYF
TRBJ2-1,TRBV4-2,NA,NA,TGTGCCAGCAGGGGCAATAATGAGCACTTCTTC,CASRGNNEHFF
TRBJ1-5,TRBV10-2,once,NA,TGCACCAGGAAAACCGACAGAGGTGGTAGCAATCAGCCCCTGCATTTT,CTRKTDRGGSNQPLHF
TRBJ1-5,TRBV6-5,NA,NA,TGTGTCAGCAGAGACAGGACTCGGCAGCCCCAGCATTTT,CVSRDRTRQPQHF
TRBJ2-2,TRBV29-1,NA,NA,NA,CSTDVAGGTGEPFF
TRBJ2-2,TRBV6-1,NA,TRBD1,TGTGCCAGCAGGAAAGGGACAGGGGACAGCGGGGAGCTGTTTTTT,CASRKGTGDSGELFF
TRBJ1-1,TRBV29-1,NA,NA,TGCAGTGTTAAAGTAATGATGAACAATGAAGCTTTCTTT,CSVKVMMNNEAFF
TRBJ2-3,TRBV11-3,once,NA,TGTGCCAGCAGTCGTCGGGAAGTAATCACAGATACGCAGTATTTT,CASSRREVITDTQYF
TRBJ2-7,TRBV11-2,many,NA,TGTGCCAGCAGCTACAATGGCCTCGAGCAGTACTTC,CASSYNGLEQYF
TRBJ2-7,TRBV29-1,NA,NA,TGCAGCGTCTGGGTGACGAACCCCGAGGAGTACTTC,CSVWVTNPEEYF